This TCR beta chain derives from a study of blood T cell repertoires in COVID-19. Study-level information: Donors in the United States, Italy and Spain gave samples during acute or convalescent COVID-19. From T cells, B-cell-depleted T cells, or PBMCs came the material, which was cDNA or gDNA.

The germline V gene encodes CDR1 MNHNY and CDR2 SVGAGI (reference sequence). CDR3 length: 13 residues. V gave up 7 bases and J gave up 8 bases; unmatched junction bases: 5. Seattle patients were enrolled while actively infected and followed longitudinally. Source study methods: The assay estimated nucleated cells by amplifying reference gene primers. Clones were read by immunoSEQ multiplex PCR, and TCRdb kept only the in-frame ones, dropping some. That table is the source of V, J and clone size, and D and trimming were worked out from the DNA. The sample holds some 220,000 clones; 85% are singletons and the top ten take more than 2%.

The rearrangement links TRBV6-6 to TRBJ1-4; TRBD1 agrees at 9 bases. The sample was peripheral blood. The receptor was isolated from a woman between 65 and 79 years old with COVID-19, enrolled during active disease. CDR3 nucleotides: TGTGCCAGCATTAGACAGGGGGGGGAAAAACTGTTTTTT. Protein sequence: CASIRQGGEKLFF.